A selection of T cell receptor beta chains follows, all from one sample in a study of blood T cell repertoires in COVID-19. The assay was immunoSEQ multiplex PCR, and TCRdb's table has in-frame clones only and misses some. This sample has fewer than 250,000 clones, with 75% to 85% found just once. The sequenced material came from PBMCs or T cells enriched from blood (not recorded which). The receptors here all came from a woman aged 45-65 years with acute COVID-19. CDR3s include the opening cysteine and the closing phenylalanine or tryptophan. The D gene is left open where the match is weak. The size field is filled for only some rows; it gives once, few, many or a size class.

j_gene | v_gene | d_gene | abundance | CDR3aa | CDR3nt
TRBJ1-6 | TRBV4-2 | TRBD1 | . | CASSQEGTVNSPLHF | TGTGCCAGCAGCCAAGAGGGGACAGTGAATTCACCCCTCCACTTT
TRBJ1-1 | TRBV19 | . | . | CASSISGMNTEAFF | TGTGCCAGTAGTATCTCGGGAATGAACACTGAAGCTTTCTTT
TRBJ1-1 | TRBV6-1 | TRBD1 | . | CASTPTGKEAFF | TGTGCCAGCACCCCGACAGGGAAGGAAGCTTTCTTT
TRBJ1-6 | TRBV18 | . | . | CASSPPVLMDSPLHF | TGTGCCAGCTCACCCCCGGTTTTAATGGATTCACCCCTCCACTTT
TRBJ2-7 | TRBV29-1 | TRBD1 | . | CSVGPTYRGDRHEQYF | TGCAGCGTCGGGCCTACTTACAGGGGTGATCGCCACGAGCAGTACTTC
TRBJ1-1 | TRBV10-2 | TRBD1 | . | CASRGQGTYTEAFF | TGCGCCAGCAGGGGACAGGGGACGTACACTGAAGCTTTCTTT
TRBJ1-1 | TRBV5-4 | . | few | CASSMGPLNTEAFF | TGTGCCAGCAGCATGGGTCCATTGAACACTGAAGCTTTCTTT
TRBJ1-3 | TRBV9 | TRBD1 | once | CASSINTGAGGNTIYF | TGTGCCAGCAGCATAAATACAGGGGCTGGTGGAAACACCATATATTTT
TRBJ1-4 | TRBV7-6 | . | . | CASSLPTIQGANEKLFF | TGTGCCAGCAGCTTACCCACAATACAGGGCGCTAATGAAAAACTGTTTTTT
TRBJ1-2 | TRBV6-5 | TRBD1 | . | CASSSMGQGYGGYTF | TGTGCCAGCAGTTCTATGGGACAGGGCTACGGTGGCTACACCTTC
TRBJ1-5 | TRBV3-1/TRBV3-2 | . | . | CASSQATGTNQPQHF | TGTGCCAGCAGCCAAGCGACAGGCACCAATCAGCCCCAGCATTTT
TRBJ1-3 | TRBV2 | . | once | CASSEEFSGNTIYF | TGTGCCAGCAGTGAGGAGTTCTCTGGAAACACCATATATTTT
TRBJ2-3 | TRBV19 | . | . | CASSTRGPKEIQYF | TGTGCCAGTAGTACCAGGGGCCCTAAAGAAATCCAGTATTTT
TRBJ2-7 | TRBV12-5 | TRBD1 | . | CASGLGTGGEYEQYF | TGTGCTAGTGGTTTGGGGACAGGGGGCGAGTACGAGCAGTACTTC
TRBJ2-6 | TRBV13 | . | . | CASSFRGVAGANVLTF | TGTGCCAGCAGCTTCCGAGGTGTCGCCGGGGCCAACGTCCTGACTTTC
TRBJ1-6 | TRBV11-2 | . | once | CASSLNPDRRISPLHF | TGTGCCAGCAGCTTAAACCCCGACAGGAGGATTTCACCCCTCCACTTT
TRBJ1-1 | TRBV2 | TRBD1 | . | CASSEDRSTEAFF | TGTGCCAGCAGTGAGGACAGGAGTACTGAAGCTTTCTTT
TRBJ1-5 | TRBV5-8 | . | . | CASSLGQGFNQPQHF | TGTGCCAGCAGCTTGGGGCAGGGGTTTAATCAGCCCCAGCATTTT
TRBJ2-1 | TRBV7-2 | TRBD2 | . | CASSLEGLAGGLNEQFF | TGTGCCAGCAGCTTAGAGGGACTAGCGGGGGGCCTCAATGAGCAGTTCTTC
TRBJ1-1 | TRBV5-1 | . | . | CASSLGLRDKQLLFF | TGCGCCAGCAGCTTGGGTTTAAGGGACAAACAGCTACTATTTTTT
TRBJ2-2 | TRBV5-1 | TRBD1 | . | CASSLQGTGELFF | TGCGCCAGCAGCTTACAGGGGACCGGGGAGCTGTTTTTT
TRBJ1-2 | TRBV25-1 | . | . | CASSDYWENYGYTF | TGTGCCAGCAGTGATTATTGGGAGAACTATGGCTACACCTTC
TRBJ2-3 | TRBV9 | . | . | CASSVGSSDTQYF | TGTGCCAGCAGCGTAGGGAGCTCAGATACGCAGTATTTT
TRBJ2-2 | TRBV5-1 | TRBD1 | many | CASSLATGGTGELFF | TGCGCCAGCAGCTTGGCCACAGGGGGCACCGGGGAGCTGTTTTTT
TRBJ2-5 | TRBV14 | . | . | CASSQGGYMQTQYF | TGTGCCAGCAGCCAGGGAGGTTATATGCAGACCCAGTACTTC
TRBJ2-2 | TRBV5-1 | TRBD1 | . | CASSFGQVNTGELFF | TGCGCCAGCAGCTTTGGACAGGTCAACACCGGGGAGCTGTTTTTT
TRBJ2-1 | TRBV6-5 | TRBD2 | . | CASSLASGGSHNEQFF | TGTGCCAGCAGTTTGGCTAGCGGGGGGTCTCACAATGAGCAGTTCTTC
TRBJ1-1 | TRBV9 | . | . | CASIIEAFF | TGTGCCAGCATCATTGAAGCTTTCTTT
TRBJ2-3 | TRBV10-2 | . | . | CASSEWGRSTDTQYF | TGCGCCAGCAGTGAGTGGGGCCGGAGCACAGATACGCAGTATTTT
TRBJ1-4 | TRBV18 | . | few | CASSESDREKLFF | TGTGCCAGCTCAGAAAGCGATCGCGAAAAACTGTTTTTT
TRBJ1-5 | TRBV4-3 | . | . | CASSQDPGKGNQPQHF | TGCGCCAGCAGCCAAGATCCGGGGAAAGGGAATCAGCCCCAGCATTTT
TRBJ1-5 | TRBV19 | . | . | CATGGYSNQPQHF | TGTGCCACCGGGGGGTATAGCAATCAGCCCCAGCATTTT
TRBJ2-5 | TRBV9 | TRBD2 | . | CASSPSWGGGTQETQYF | TGTGCCAGCAGCCCCTCCTGGGGCGGGGGGACTCAAGAGACCCAGTACTTC
TRBJ1-1 | TRBV14 | . | . | CASSLQENTEAFF | TGTGCCAGCAGCCTTCAGGAGAACACTGAAGCTTTCTTT
TRBJ1-2 | TRBV14 | . | . | CASSPRRGSGYTF | TGTGCCAGCAGCCCAAGGCGGGGATCAGGCTACACCTTC
TRBJ1-1 | TRBV18 | . | . | CASSPSGNTEAFF | TGTGCCAGCTCACCATCGGGGAACACTGAAGCTTTCTTT
TRBJ1-3 | TRBV7-9 | . | . | CASSLEGVGNTIYF | TGTGCCAGCAGCTTAGAGGGGGTCGGGAACACCATATATTTT
TRBJ2-5 | TRBV5-8 | TRBD1 | . | CASSSGQGRETQYF | TGTGCCAGCAGCTCGGGACAGGGGAGAGAGACCCAGTACTTC
TRBJ1-2 | TRBV7-9 | . | . | CASSMGGLDYTF | TGTGCCAGCAGCATGGGGGGTTTGGACTACACCTTC
TRBJ1-5 | TRBV6-2/TRBV6-3 | . | . | CASSPGQVNQPQHF | TGTGCCAGCAGTCCCGGACAAGTCAATCAGCCCCAGCATTTT
TRBJ1-1 | TRBV27 | . | . | CASSSSGAENTEAFF | TGTGCCAGCAGTTCTTCAGGGGCGGAGAACACTGAAGCTTTCTTT
TRBJ1-1 | TRBV29-1 | . | . | CSVEEGGAEAFF | TGCAGCGTTGAAGAAGGGGGAGCTGAAGCTTTCTTT
TRBJ2-3 | TRBV5-4 | TRBD2 | . | CASSSTSGSRDTQYF | TGTGCCAGCAGCTCGACTAGCGGGAGTAGAGATACGCAGTATTTT
TRBJ2-7 | TRBV7-2 | . | . | CASSFGGVLREQYF | TGTGCCAGCAGCTTCGGGGGAGTCCTACGGGAGCAGTACTTC
TRBJ2-6 | TRBV19 | TRBD2 | . | CASASPAGSSGANVLTF | TGTGCCAGTGCAAGTCCAGCGGGGAGCTCTGGGGCCAACGTCCTGACTTTC
TRBJ2-1 | TRBV6-2/TRBV6-3 | TRBD2 | . | CASSYPDKTSGGPLDEQFF | TGTGCCAGCAGTTACCCCGATAAGACTAGCGGGGGCCCCCTCGATGAGCAGTTCTTC
TRBJ1-5 | TRBV7-2 | . | . | CASSVGTEGQPQHF | TGTGCCAGCAGCGTTGGGACGGAGGGACAGCCCCAGCATTTT
TRBJ1-5 | TRBV29-1 | . | few | CSVTEGSQPQHF | TGCAGCGTCACAGAGGGTAGTCAGCCCCAGCATTTT
TRBJ2-2 | TRBV5-1 | TRBD1 | once | CASSWGQGHGELFF | TGCGCCAGCAGCTGGGGACAGGGGCACGGGGAGCTGTTTTTT
TRBJ1-2 | TRBV27 | TRBD1 | . | CASSPGQGAYGYTF | TGTGCCAGCAGTCCAGGACAGGGGGCTTATGGCTACACCTTC